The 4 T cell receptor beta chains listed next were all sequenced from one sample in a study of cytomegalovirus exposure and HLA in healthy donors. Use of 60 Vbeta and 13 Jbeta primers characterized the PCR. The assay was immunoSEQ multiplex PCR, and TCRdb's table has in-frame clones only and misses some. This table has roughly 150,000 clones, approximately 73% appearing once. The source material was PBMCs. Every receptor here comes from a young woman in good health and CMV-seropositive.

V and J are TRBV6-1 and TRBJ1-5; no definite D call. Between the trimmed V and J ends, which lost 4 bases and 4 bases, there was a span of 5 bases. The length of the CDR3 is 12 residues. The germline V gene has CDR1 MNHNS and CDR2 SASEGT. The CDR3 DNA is TGTGCCAGCAGTGCGGGGAATCAGCCCCAGCATTTT. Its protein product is CASSAGNQPQHF.

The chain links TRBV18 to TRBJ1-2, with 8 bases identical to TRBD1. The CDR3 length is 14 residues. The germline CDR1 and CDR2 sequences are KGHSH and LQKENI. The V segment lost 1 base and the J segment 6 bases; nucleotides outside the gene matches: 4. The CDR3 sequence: CASSPQQGEDGYTF. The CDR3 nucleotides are TGTGCCAGCTCACCACAACAGGGGGAAGATGGCTACACCTTC.

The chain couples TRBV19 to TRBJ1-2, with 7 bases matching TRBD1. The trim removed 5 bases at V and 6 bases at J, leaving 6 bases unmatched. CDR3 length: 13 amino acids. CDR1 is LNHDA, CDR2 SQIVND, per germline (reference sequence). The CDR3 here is CASSETGPDGYTF. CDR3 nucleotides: TGTGCCAGTAGTGAGACAGGGCCGGATGGCTACACCTTC. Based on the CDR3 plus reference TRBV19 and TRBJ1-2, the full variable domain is DGGITQSPKYLFRKEGQNVTLSCEQNLNHDAMYWYRQDPGQGLRLIYYSQIVNDFQKGDIAEGYSVSREKKESFPLTVTSAQKNPTAFYLCASSETGPDGYTFGSGTRLTVV.

CDR3 region: CASSTGLGSPLHF. CDR3 in DNA: TGTGCCAGCAGTACAGGTCTCGGGTCACCCCTCCACTTT. This chain joins TRBV7-3 and TRBJ1-6; maybe TRBD1 (5 bases). V was cut by 6 bases and J by 10 bases, with 13 bases left in between. Germline V gene sequence: CDR1 SGHTA, CDR2 FQGTGA. This CDR3 has 13 residues.